The text below deals with one TCR beta chain. With V trimmed by 3 bases and J by 4 bases, 3 bases remained unmatched. The CDR3 spans 15 residues. CDR1 is SGDLS, CDR2 YYNGEE, per germline. Random hexamers served to reverse transcribe roughly 0.45 to 1 ug RNA. From the immunoSEQ multiplex PCR reads, TCRdb called clonotypes with MiXCR, one entry per CDR3 protein. This table holds about 210,000 distinct CDR3 sequences, roughly 96% found once. The data are from a study of CD8 T cells in Susac syndrome. This TCR was sampled from a human donor with multiple sclerosis. The sequencing input was CD4+ T cells from PBMCs. This chain links TRBV9 with TRBJ2-2, with TRBD1 identical over 10 bases. This chain's CDR3 is CASSERTGGTGELFF. CDR3 coding DNA: TGTGCCAGCAGCGAGAGGACAGGGGGCACCGGGGAGCTGTTTTTT.